This TCR beta chain was sequenced during a study of T-cell memory formation after mild COVID-19. Study overall: TCR clusters largely stayed donor specific.

MiXCR, run by TCRdb on the 5' RACE reads, gives a single entry per CDR3 protein. The sample includes roughly 220,000 distinct CDR3 sequences, 9.5% of them seen just once. Germline V lookup: CDR1 SGHRS, CDR2 YFSETQ. Trimming took 4 bases from V and 4 from J; bases not matched to a gene: 10. The CDR3 covers 15 residues. The sequenced sample was PBMCs or a T cell subset sorted from them (not recorded which). The sequence derives from a young man who had mild COVID-19 (a few samples of this study predate the infection). Cell type and time point are not known. The rearrangement uses TRBV5-1 and TRBJ1-2; 7 nucleotides align to TRBD1. This CDR3 reads CASSADRVGVYGYTF. CDR3 nucleotides: TGCGCCAGCAGCGCCGACAGGGTCGGAGTCTATGGCTACACCTTC.